The clone carrying this TCR beta chain was detected only once. Its antigen is unknown. This entry belongs to a study of cytomegalovirus exposure and HLA in healthy donors. Overall study: The 100 to 150 validation repertoires matched the approximately 700 first-cohort repertoires in platform, a later analysis reported.

The study, taken as a whole, reports: TCR sequences were mostly rare, though some public TCRs occurred in many donors. Cytomegalovirus status was reportedly diagnosed by the classifier with high specificity and sensitivity.

The protocol was immunoSEQ multiplex PCR, while the TCRdb copy is restricted to in-frame clones and leaves out a portion. The table has more than 100,000 clones, roughly 90% seen once. V lost 0 bases to trimming and J lost 3 bases, with 9 bases between them. Germline values: CDR1 SGHDN, CDR2 FVKESK. The CDR3 totals 14 residues. This chain joins TRBV14 and TRBJ2-7; a weak D match, TRBD2 (6 bases). The sequencing sample was made of PBMCs. The clonotype comes from a man under 40 in good health and CMV-seronegative. The CDR3 here is CASSQDLGLYEQYF. CDR3 bases: TGTGCCAGCAGCCAAGATCTGGGACTCTACGAGCAGTACTTC.